The clone carrying this T cell receptor beta chain was seen many times. The target antigen is unknown. TCRdb called the RT-PCR reads again in MiXCR, with one record for every CDR3 protein. The sample lists hundreds of thousands of distinct CDR3 sequences, 11% to 15% occurring once. The entry originates in a study of response to subunit inactivated influenza vaccine. Notes on the study in general: Authors suggested seasonal influenza vaccinations each recruit few new T cells.

Trimming took 0 bases from V and 0 from J, leaving 0 bases between them. The CDR3 sequence is 13 residues long. CDR1 is MNHEY, CDR2 SVGEGT, per germline. The chain links TRBV6-2 or TRBV6-3 to TRBJ1-5; D call uncertain. The specimen comprised PBMCs from blood, sampled roughly 2 weeks before vaccination. The sequence was collected from a man aged 50 or older who received an inactivated influenza vaccine. The CDR3 region has the DNA TGTGCCAGCAGTTACTCTAGCAATCAGCCCCAGCATTTT. Translated, it gives CASSYSSNQPQHF.